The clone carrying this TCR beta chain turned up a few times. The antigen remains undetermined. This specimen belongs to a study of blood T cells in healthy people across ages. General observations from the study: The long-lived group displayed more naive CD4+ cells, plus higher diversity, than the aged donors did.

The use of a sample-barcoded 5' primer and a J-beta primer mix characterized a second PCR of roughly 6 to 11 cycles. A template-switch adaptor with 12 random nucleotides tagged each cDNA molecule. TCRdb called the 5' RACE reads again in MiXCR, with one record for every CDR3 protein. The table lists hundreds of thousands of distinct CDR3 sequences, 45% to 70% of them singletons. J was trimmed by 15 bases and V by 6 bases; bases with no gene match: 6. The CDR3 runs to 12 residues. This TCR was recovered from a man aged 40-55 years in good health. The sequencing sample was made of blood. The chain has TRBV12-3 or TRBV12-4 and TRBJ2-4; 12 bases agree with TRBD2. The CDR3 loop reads CASSRLAGDLYF. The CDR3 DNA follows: TGTGCCAGCAGCCGACTAGCGGGAGATTTGTACTTC.